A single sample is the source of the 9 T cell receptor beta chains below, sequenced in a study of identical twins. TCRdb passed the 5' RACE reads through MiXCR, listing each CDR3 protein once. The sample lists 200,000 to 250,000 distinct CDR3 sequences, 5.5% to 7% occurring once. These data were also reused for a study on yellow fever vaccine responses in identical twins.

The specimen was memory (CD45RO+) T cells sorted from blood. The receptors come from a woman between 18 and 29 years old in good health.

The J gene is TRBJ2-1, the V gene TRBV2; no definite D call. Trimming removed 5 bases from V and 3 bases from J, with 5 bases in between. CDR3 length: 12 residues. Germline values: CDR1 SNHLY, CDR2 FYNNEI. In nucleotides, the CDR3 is TGTGCCAGCAGTAGTATCTACAATGAGCAGTTCTTC. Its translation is CASSSIYNEQFF.

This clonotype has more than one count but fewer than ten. The CDR3 nucleotides are TGTGCCAGCAGTTCTCCTACAGGGGTGAACTATGGCTACACCTTC. As protein: CASSSPTGVNYGYTF. The chain has TRBV28 and TRBJ1-2, with 7 bases fitting TRBD1. After removal of 4 bases from V and 2 bases from J, the junction contained 7 bases not matched to a gene. Germline values: CDR1 MDHEN, CDR2 SYDVKM. The CDR3 runs 15 residues.

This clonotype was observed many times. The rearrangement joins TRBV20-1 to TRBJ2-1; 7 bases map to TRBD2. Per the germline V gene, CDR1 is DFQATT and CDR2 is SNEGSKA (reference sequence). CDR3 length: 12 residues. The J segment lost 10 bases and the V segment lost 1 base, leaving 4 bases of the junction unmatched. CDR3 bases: TGCAGTGCTAGAGCTGAGGGAGGGGAGCAGTTCTTC. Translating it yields CSARAEGGEQFF.

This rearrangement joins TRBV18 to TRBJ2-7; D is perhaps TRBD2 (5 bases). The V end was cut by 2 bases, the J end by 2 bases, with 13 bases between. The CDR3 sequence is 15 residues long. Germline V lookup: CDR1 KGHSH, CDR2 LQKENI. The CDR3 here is CASSPSGEGTYEQYF. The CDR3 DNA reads TGTGCCAGCTCACCATCGGGCGAGGGCACCTACGAGCAGTACTTC. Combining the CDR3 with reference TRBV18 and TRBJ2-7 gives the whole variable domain NAGVMQNPRHLVRRRGQEARLRCSPMKGHSHVYWYRQLPEEGLKFMVYLQKENIIDESGMPKERFSAEFPKEGPSILRIQQVVRGDSAAYFCASSPSGEGTYEQYFGPGTRLTVT.

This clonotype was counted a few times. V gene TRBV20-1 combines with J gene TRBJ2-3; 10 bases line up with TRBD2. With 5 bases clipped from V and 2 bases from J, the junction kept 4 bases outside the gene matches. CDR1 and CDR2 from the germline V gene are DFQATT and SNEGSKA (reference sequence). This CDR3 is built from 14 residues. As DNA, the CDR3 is TGCAGTGCTTCAGCGGGAGGGGTCACAGATACGCAGTATTTT. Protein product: CSASAGGVTDTQYF.

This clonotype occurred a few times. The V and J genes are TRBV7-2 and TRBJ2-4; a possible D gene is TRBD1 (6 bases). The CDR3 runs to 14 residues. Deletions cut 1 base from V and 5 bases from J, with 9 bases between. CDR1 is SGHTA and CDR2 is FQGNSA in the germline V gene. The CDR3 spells CASSLVGGQNIQYF. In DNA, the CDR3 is TGTGCCAGCAGCTTAGTAGGGGGACAAAACATTCAGTACTTC.

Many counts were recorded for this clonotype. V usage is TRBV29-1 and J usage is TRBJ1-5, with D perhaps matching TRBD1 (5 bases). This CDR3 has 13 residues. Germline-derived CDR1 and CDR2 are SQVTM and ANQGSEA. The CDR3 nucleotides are TGCTCTGTTGGGGGGGGGAGCAATCAGCCCCAGCATTTT. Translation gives CSVGGGSNQPQHF.

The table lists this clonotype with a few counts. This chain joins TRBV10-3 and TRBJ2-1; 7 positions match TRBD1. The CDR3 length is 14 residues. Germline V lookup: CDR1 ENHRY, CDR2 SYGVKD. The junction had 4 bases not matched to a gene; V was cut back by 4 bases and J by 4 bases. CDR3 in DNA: TGTGCCATCAGTGGGGGGACAGATTACAATGAGCAGTTCTTC. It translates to CAISGGTDYNEQFF.

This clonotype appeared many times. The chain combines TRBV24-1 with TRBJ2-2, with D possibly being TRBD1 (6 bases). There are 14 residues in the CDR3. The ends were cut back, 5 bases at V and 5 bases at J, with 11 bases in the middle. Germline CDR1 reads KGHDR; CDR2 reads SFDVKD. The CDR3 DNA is TGTGCCACCAGTGTTACAGGGATTACCGGGGAGCTGTTTTTT. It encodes CATSVTGITGELFF.